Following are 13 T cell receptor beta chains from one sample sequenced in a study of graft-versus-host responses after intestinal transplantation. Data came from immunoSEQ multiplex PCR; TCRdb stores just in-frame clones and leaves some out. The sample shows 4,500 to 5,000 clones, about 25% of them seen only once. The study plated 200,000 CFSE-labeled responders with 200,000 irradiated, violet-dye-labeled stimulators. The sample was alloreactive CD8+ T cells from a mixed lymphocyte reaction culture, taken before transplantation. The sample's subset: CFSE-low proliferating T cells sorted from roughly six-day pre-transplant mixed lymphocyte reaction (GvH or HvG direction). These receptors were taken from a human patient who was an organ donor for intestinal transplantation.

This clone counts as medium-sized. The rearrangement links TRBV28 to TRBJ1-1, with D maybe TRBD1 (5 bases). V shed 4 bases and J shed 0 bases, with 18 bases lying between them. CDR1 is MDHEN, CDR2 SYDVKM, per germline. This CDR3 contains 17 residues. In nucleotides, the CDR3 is TGTGCCAGCAGTTCCTTCAGGGAGGGTCTTGTGAACACTGAAGCTTTCTTT. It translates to CASSSFREGLVNTEAFF.

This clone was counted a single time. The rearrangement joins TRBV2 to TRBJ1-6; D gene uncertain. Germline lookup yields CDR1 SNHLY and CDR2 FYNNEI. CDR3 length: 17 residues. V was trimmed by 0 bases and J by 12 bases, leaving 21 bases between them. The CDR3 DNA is TGTGCCAGCAGTGAAGCGCTTCCGAACCCTACTACCCGACCCCTCCACTTT. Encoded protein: CASSEALPNPTTRPLHF.

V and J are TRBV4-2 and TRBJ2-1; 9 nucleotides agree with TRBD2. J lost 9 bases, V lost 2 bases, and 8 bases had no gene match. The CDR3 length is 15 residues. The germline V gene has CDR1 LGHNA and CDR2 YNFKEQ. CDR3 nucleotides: TGTGCCAGCAGCCAAACGGGCGGGGGGGCCCCTGAGCAGTTCTTC. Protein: CASSQTGGGAPEQFF.

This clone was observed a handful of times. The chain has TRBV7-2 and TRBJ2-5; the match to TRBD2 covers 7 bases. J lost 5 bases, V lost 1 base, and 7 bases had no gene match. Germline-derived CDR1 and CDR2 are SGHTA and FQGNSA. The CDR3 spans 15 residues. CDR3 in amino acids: CASSLGGGVAETQYF. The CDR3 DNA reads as TGTGCCAGCAGCTTAGGCGGGGGAGTAGCGGAGACCCAGTACTTC. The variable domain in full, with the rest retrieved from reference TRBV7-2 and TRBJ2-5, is GAGVSQSPSNKVTEKGKDVELRCDPISGHTALYWYRQSLGQGLEFLIYFQGNSAPDKSGLPSDRFSAERTGGSVSTLTIQRTQQEDSAVYLCASSLGGGVAETQYFGPGTRLLVL.

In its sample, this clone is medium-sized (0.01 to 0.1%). The CDR3 spells CASSSGVLSSTDTQYF. In nucleotides, the CDR3 is TGTGCCAGCAGCTCTGGAGTCTTATCTAGCACAGATACGCAGTATTTT. The rearrangement uses TRBV5-4 and TRBJ2-3; no definite D call. The CDR3 covers 16 residues. CDR1 and CDR2 (germline): SGHNT, YYREEE (reference sequence). Trimming pared 3 bases from V and 0 bases from J, leaving 14 bases between.

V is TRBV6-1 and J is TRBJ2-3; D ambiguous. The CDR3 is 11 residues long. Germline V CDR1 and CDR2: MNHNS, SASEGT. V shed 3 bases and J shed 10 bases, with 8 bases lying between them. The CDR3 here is CASSERSSQYF. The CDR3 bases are TGTGCCAGCAGTGAGCGCTCTTCGCAGTATTTT.

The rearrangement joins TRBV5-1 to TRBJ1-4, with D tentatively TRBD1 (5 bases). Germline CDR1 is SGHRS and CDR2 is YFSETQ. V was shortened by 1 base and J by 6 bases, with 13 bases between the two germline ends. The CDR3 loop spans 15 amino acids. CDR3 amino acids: CASSLLGGSYEKLFF. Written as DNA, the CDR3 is TGCGCCAGCAGCTTGTTGGGGGGGTCTTATGAAAAACTGTTTTTT.

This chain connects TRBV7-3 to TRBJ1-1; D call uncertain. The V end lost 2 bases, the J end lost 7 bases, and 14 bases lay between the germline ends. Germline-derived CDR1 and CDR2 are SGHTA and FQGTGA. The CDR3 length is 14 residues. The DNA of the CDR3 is TGTGCCAGCAGCTTAGAGGGATCGAATGGTGAAGCTTTCTTT. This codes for CASSLEGSNGEAFF. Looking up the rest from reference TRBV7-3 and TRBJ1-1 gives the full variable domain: GAGVSQTPSNKVTEKGKYVELRCDPISGHTALYWYRQSLGQGPEFLIYFQGTGAADDSGLPNDRFFAVRPEGSVSTLKIQRTERGDSAVYLCASSLEGSNGEAFFGQGTRLTVV.

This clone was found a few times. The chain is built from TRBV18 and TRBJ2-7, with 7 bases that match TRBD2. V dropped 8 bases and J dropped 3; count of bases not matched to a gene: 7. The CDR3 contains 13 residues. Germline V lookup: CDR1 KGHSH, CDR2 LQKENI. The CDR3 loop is CASRPGGIYEQYV. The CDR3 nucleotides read TGTGCCAGCCGTCCGGGGGGAATCTACGAGCAGTACGTC.

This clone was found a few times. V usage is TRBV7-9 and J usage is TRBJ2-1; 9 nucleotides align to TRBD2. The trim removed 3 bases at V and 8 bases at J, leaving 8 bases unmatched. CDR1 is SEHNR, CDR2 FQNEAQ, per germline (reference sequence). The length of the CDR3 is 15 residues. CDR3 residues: CASSFSQRGADEQFF. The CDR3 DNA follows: TGTGCCAGCAGCTTCAGCCAGCGGGGGGCGGATGAGCAGTTCTTC.

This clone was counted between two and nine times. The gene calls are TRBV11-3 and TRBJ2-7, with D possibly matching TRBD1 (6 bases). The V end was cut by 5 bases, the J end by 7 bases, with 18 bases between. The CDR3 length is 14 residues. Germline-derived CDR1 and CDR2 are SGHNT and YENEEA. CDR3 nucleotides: TGTGCCAGCAGCCCCAGGGGCCGGGTTTGGGAGCAGTACGTC. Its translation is CASSPRGRVWEQYV.

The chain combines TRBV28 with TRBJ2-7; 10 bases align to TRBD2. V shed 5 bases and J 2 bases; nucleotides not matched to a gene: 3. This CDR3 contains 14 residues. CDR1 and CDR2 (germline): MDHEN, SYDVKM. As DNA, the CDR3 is TGTGCCAGCAGTCCGCTAGCGGGGGCCTACGAGCAGTACGTC. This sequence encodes CASSPLAGAYEQYV.

The CDR3 spells CATSARTARGDTQYF. In nucleotides, the CDR3 is TGTGCCACCAGCGCACGGACAGCCAGAGGAGATACGCAGTATTTT. The chain uses TRBV15 and TRBJ2-3; a possible D gene is TRBD1 (6 bases). Germline V gene data show CDR1 as LNHNV and CDR2 as YYDKDF (reference sequence). Trimming took 5 bases from V and 5 from J, leaving 17 bases between them. CDR3 size: 15 residues.